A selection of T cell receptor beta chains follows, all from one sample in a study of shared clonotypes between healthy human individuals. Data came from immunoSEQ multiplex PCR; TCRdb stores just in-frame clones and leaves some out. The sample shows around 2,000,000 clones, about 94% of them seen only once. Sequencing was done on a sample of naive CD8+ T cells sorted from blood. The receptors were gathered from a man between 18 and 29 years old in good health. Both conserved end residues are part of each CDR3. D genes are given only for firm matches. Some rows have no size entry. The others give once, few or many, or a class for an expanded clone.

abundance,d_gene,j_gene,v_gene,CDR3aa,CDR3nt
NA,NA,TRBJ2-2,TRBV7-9,CASSLTQPGELFF,TGTGCCAGCAGCTTAACCCAGCCCGGGGAGCTGTTTTTT
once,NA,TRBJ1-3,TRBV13,CASSLTGDGNTIYF,TGTGCCAGCAGCTTAACCGGAGACGGAAACACCATATATTTT
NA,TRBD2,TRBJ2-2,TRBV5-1,CASSHHGLAGGYYTGELFF,TGCGCCAGCAGCCACCACGGACTAGCGGGGGGATATTACACCGGGGAGCTGTTTTTT
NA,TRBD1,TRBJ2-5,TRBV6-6,CASSTGVAPLVETQYF,TGTGCCAGCAGTACAGGGGTGGCACCGTTAGTGGAGACCCAGTACTTC
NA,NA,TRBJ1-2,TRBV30,CAWSNRDVYGYTF,TGTGCCTGGAGTAACAGGGATGTTTACGGCTACACCTTC
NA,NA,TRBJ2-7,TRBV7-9,CASSNAIPYEQYF,TGTGCCAGCAGCAACGCCATCCCCTACGAGCAGTACTTC
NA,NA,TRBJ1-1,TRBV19,CASSTDRTEAFF,TGTGCCAGTAGTACCGACAGGACTGAAGCTTTCTTT
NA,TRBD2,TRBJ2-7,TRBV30,CAWSNGGGAHEQYF,TGTGCCTGGAGTAATGGCGGGGGGGCCCACGAGCAGTACTTC
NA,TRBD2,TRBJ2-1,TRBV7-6,CASTPGGEYNEQFF,TGTGCCAGCACCCCTGGGGGGGAGTACAATGAGCAGTTCTTC
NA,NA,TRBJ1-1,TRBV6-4,CASSDSGTNTEAFF,TGTGCCAGCAGTGACTCCGGGACGAACACTGAAGCTTTCTTT
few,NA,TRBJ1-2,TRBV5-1,CASSLEPANYGYTF,TGCGCCAGCAGCTTGGAACCAGCTAACTATGGCTACACCTTC
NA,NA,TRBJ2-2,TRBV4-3,CASSQDLSLTGELFF,TGCGCCAGCAGCCAGGATTTGAGCCTGACCGGGGAGCTGTTTTTT
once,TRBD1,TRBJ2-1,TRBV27,CASSPSTGEVNNEQFF,TGTGCCAGCAGTCCCTCGACAGGGGAGGTAAACAATGAGCAGTTCTTC
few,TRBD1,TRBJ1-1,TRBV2,CASSKTGEAKAFF,TGTGCCAGCAGTAAAACAGGGGAGGCGAAAGCTTTCTTT
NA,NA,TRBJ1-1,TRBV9,CASSASSGTVNTEAFF,TGTGCCAGCAGCGCATCCTCCGGGACGGTGAACACTGAAGCTTTCTTT
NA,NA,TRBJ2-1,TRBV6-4,CASSDPQGQDNELFF,TGTGCCAGCAGTGACCCCCAGGGGCAGGACAATGAGCTGTTCTTC
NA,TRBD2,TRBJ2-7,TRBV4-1,CASSPVLAGGRDEQYF,TGCGCCAGCAGCCCCGTCCTAGCGGGAGGGCGCGACGAGCAGTACTTC
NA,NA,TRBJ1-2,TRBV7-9,CASSQNFLNYGYTF,TGTGCCAGCAGTCAAAATTTCCTAAACTATGGCTACACCTTC
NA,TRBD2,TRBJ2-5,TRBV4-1,CASSQDLAGGRETQYF,TGCGCCAGCAGCCAAGACCTAGCGGGAGGCCGGGAGACCCAGTACTTC
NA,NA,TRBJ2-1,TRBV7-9,CASSLPGLLYDNEQFF,TGTGCCAGCAGCCTCCCGGGACTCCTGTATGACAATGAGCAGTTCTTC
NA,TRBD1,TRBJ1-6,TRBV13,CASSPTGDSPLHF,TGTGCCAGCAGCCCTACAGGGGATTCACCCCTCCACTTT
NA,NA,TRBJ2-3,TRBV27,CASVPQARADTQYF,TGTGCCAGCGTCCCACAGGCGAGAGCAGATACGCAGTATTTT
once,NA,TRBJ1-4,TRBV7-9,CASSPPRGGATNEKLFF,TGTGCCAGCAGCCCCCCCCGAGGCGGCGCAACTAATGAAAAACTGTTTTTT
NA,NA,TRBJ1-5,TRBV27,CASSSLLGDGQPQHF,TGTGCCAGCAGTTCTTTATTAGGGGACGGTCAGCCCCAGCATTTT